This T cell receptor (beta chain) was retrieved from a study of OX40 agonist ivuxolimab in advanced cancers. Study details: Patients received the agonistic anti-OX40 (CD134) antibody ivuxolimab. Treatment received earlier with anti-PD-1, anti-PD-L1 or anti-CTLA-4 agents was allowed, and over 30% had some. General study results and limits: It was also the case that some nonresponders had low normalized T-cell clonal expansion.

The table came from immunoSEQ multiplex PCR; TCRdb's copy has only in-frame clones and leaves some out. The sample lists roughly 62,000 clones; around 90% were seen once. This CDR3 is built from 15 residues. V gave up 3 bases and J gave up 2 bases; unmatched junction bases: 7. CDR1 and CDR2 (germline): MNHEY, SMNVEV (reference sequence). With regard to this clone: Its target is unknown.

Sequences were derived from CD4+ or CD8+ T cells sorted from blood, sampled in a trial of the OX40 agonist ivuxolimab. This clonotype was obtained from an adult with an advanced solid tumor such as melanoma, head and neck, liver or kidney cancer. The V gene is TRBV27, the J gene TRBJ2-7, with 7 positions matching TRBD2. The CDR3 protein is CASSFERDLAYEQYF. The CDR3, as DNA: TGTGCCAGCAGTTTCGAGCGGGACTTAGCCTACGAGCAGTACTTC.